The following is a T cell receptor beta chain sequence with its context. Its target antigen remains unknown. The sample holds no much larger clone one base away, and base qualities are not on file. The donors were included in the validation cohort of some 120 subjects, a group kept apart from the roughly 700-subject first cohort. This specimen belongs to a study of cytomegalovirus exposure and HLA in healthy donors (dated by TCRdb to the late 2010s). Regarding the research as a whole: According to a later analysis, one platform produced both the roughly 120 validation repertoires and the roughly 660 repertoires of the first cohort. The aim of the study was to test whether cataloging public T cell receptors could identify signatures of past pathogen exposure. In addition to the first cohort of about 650 subjects, a separate validation cohort of 120 different subjects was used. To predict cytomegalovirus infection status, the study brought together high-throughput TCR immunosequencing, statistical association of individual TCRs with disease status, and machine learning. Study-wide findings and limitations: A few of the identified cytomegalovirus-associated TCR beta chains were confirmed in vitro to be specific for cytomegalovirus antigens. The authors suggested that the approach could potentially be generalized to other disease states and immunological phenotypes. Subsequent analysis determined that TCRs grouped into clusters in the first cohort also showed a tendency toward co-occurrence across the 120 or so validation repertoires, and approximately 94% of cluster scores exceeded 0. The classifier was reported to diagnose cytomegalovirus status with high specificity and sensitivity in both the original cohort and the validation cohort. A total of 150 to 200 TCR beta chains were listed by the study as associated with cytomegalovirus. While some public TCRs were present in many individuals, most TCR sequences turned up only very rarely across donors. A later analysis lacked HLA typing for the validation cohort, so it scored co-occurrence in that cohort across all 110 or so repertoires.

Receptor amplification or capture employed the immunoSEQ multiplex PCR assay. Turning to the authors' computational methods: To diagnose cytomegalovirus status from the catalog of TCR beta chain sequences, a statistical classification framework was built. TCRdb took this table from immuneACCESS and kept in-frame rearrangements with V and J called. Such tables lack part of the clones; where checked against another copy, unresolved V genes explain under half of the gap, and the rest is unexplained. That table furnishes V, J and clone size, whereas the DNA furnished D and trimming. Recorded for this sample are over 200,000 clones; 88% of them occurred a single time. The ten largest make up just under 3% of the sample. As encoded in the germline V gene (reference sequence), CDR1 is SEHNR while CDR2 is FQNEAQ. The CDR3 sequence holds 15 residues, the cysteine and phenylalanine included. Here the CDR3 DNA is all that survives: 45 bases in frame from base 1. From V the trimming removes 5 bases and from J it removes 8 bases, while the gene matches leave 10 bases of the junction unaccounted for.

The sample was PBMCs. The chain links TRBV7-9 with TRBJ2-1; TRBD1 agrees with 9 junctional bases. The TCR comes from a young woman in good health and CMV-seronegative. The nucleotide sequence reads TGTGCCAGCAGCCAAGGGACAGGGTATTCTGATGAGCAGTTCTTC. Its translation reads: CASSQGTGYSDEQFF.